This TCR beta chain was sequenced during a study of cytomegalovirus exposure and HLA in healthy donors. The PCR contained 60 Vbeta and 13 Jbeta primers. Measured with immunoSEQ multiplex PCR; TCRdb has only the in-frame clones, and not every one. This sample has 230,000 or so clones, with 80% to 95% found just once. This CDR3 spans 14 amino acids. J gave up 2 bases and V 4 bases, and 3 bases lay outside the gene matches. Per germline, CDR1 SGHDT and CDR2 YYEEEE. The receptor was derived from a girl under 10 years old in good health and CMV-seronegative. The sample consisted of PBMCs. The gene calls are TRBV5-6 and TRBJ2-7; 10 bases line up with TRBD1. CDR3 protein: CASSAGTGAYEQYF. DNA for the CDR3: TGTGCCAGCAGCGCCGGGACAGGGGCCTACGAGCAGTACTTC.